The 20 T cell receptor beta chains below come from one sample, sequenced in a study of blood T cell repertoires in COVID-19. Profiled with immunoSEQ multiplex PCR; TCRdb holds only in-frame clones, not every one. This sample has around 250,000 clones, with 70% to 90% found just once. Sequencing used PBMCs or T cells enriched from blood (not recorded which). Source of these receptors: a woman in her 50s who had been exposed to COVID-19.

The V and J genes are TRBV6-5 and TRBJ1-2; tentative D call: TRBD1 (5 bases). Germline V lookup: CDR1 MNHEY, CDR2 SVGAGI. V was clipped by 5 bases and J by 4 bases, with 17 bases between them. This CDR3 region has 15 residues. This chain's CDR3 is CASSPQWAGLYGYTF. CDR3 coding DNA: TGTGCCAGCAGTCCCCAATGGGCGGGGCTCTATGGCTACACCTTC.

The gene calls are TRBV18 and TRBJ1-1; D call uncertain. V shed 3 bases and J shed 5 bases, with 10 bases lying between them. This CDR3 has 13 residues. The germline gives CDR1 KGHSH, CDR2 LQKENI. CDR3 coding DNA: TGTGCCAGCTCACCGTCCGGGGAAACTGAAGCTTTCTTT. It specifies CASSPSGETEAFF. Looking up the rest from reference TRBV18 and TRBJ1-1 gives the full variable domain: NAGVMQNPRHLVRRRGQEARLRCSPMKGHSHVYWYRQLPEEGLKFMVYLQKENIIDESGMPKERFSAEFPKEGPSILRIQQVVRGDSAAYFCASSPSGETEAFFGQGTRLTVV.

The genes are TRBV27 and TRBJ1-1, with 12 positions matching TRBD1. The CDR3 totals 15 residues. Trimming took 8 bases from V and 3 from J; bases not matched to a gene: 7. The V gene's germline CDR1 is MNHEY and CDR2 SMNVEV (reference sequence). Here the CDR3 DNA reads TGTGCCAGCGGGGGGACAGGGGGCTTTTACACTGAAGCTTTCTTT. Protein sequence: CASGGTGGFYTEAFF.

This clone has just one count. The V and J genes are TRBV7-2 and TRBJ2-3; 10 bases are shared with TRBD2. The germline V gene has CDR1 SGHTA and CDR2 FQGNSA. The trim removed 3 bases at V and 3 bases at J, leaving 3 bases unmatched. The CDR3 runs to 15 residues. The CDR3 coding sequence is TGTGCCAGCAGCTTCGGGACTAGCGAAACAGATACGCAGTATTTT. This codes for CASSFGTSETDTQYF.

The chain combines TRBV28 with TRBJ1-2; 7 bases are a match to TRBD1. The trim removed 4 bases at V and 4 bases at J, leaving 9 bases unmatched. This CDR3 is built from 15 residues. Germline CDR1 MDHEN, CDR2 SYDVKM. DNA for the CDR3: TGTGCCAGCAGTTCCCCTAGGGCAGGGGGCTATGGCTACACCTTC. Amino acid sequence: CASSSPRAGGYGYTF.

The chain couples TRBV5-4 to TRBJ2-2; TRBD1 matches 9 bases. CDR1 is SGHNT and CDR2 is YYREEE in the germline V gene (reference sequence). Trimming removed 5 bases from V and 7 bases from J; junction bases left unmatched: 6. This CDR3 has 14 residues. The CDR3 bases are TGTGCCAGCAGGGAAGGGACAGGGCACGGGGAGCTGTTTTTT. Its protein is CASREGTGHGELFF.

This clone showed up just once. The V and J genes are TRBV2 and TRBJ1-5; 8 bases fit TRBD1. CDR1 is SNHLY, CDR2 FYNNEI, per germline. This CDR3 region has 15 residues. J was trimmed by 6 bases and V by 5 bases; bases with no gene match: 9. The CDR3 reads CASSSGQALRQPQHF. In DNA, the CDR3 is TGTGCCAGCAGTTCGGGACAGGCCCTTCGTCAGCCCCAGCATTTT. Variable domain in full (rest from reference TRBV2 and TRBJ1-5): EPEVTQTPSHQVTQMGQEVILRCVPISNHLYFYWYRQILGQKVEFLVSFYNNEISEKSEIFDDQFSVERPDGSNFTLKIRSTKLEDSAMYFCASSSGQALRQPQHFGDGTRLSIL.

This chain uses TRBV11-2 with TRBJ1-2, with D unresolved. This CDR3 comprises 16 residues. Trimming cost V 2 bases and J 5 bases, with 18 bases left between them. Germline CDR1 and CDR2: SGHAT and FQNNGV. The CDR3 coding sequence is TGTGCCAGCAGCTTAAACGGGGATCCATCCCTTTATGGCTACACCTTC. Its protein is CASSLNGDPSLYGYTF.

Worth noting for this clone: In the same sample, other DNA sequences code for this CDR3. The chain has TRBV18 and TRBJ1-1; D not certain. The V end was cut by 3 bases, the J end by 1 base, with 6 bases between. The CDR3 is 13 residues long. Germline V gene sequence: CDR1 KGHSH, CDR2 LQKENI. Written as DNA, the CDR3 is TGTGCCAGCTCACCCCAAGCGAACACTGAAGCTTTCTTT. This gives the protein CASSPQANTEAFF.

The genes are TRBV6-5 and TRBJ2-7, with 9 bases matching TRBD1. With 8 bases clipped from V and 1 base from J, the junction kept 6 bases outside the gene matches. Germline CDR1 MNHEY, CDR2 SVGAGI. The CDR3 is made up of 14 amino acids. Written as DNA, the CDR3 is TGTGCCAGCCAAGACAGGGGGAAGTCCTACGAGCAGTACTTC. Amino acids: CASQDRGKSYEQYF.

This clone was seen many times. The chain couples TRBV7-3 to TRBJ1-1, with D possibly being TRBD1 (5 bases). This CDR3 contains 13 residues. V gave up 4 bases and J gave up 1 base, with 7 bases separating them. Germline V gives CDR1 SGHTA, CDR2 FQGTGA. The CDR3 loop reads CASSYGGNTEAFF. CDR3 in DNA: TGTGCCAGCAGCTACGGGGGGAACACTGAAGCTTTCTTT.

The chain employs TRBV30 and TRBJ1-5; D ambiguous. V was shortened by 2 bases and J by 6 bases, with 11 bases between the two germline ends. Germline assignment: CDR1 GTSNPN and CDR2 SVGIG (reference sequence). CDR3 size: 13 residues. CDR3 region: CAWSPGKIQPQHF. The CDR3 DNA is TGTGCCTGGAGTCCGGGTAAGATTCAGCCCCAGCATTTT.

This chain uses TRBV28 with TRBJ2-5; TRBD1 aligns across 8 bases. V trimming: 5 bases; J trimming: 5 bases; junction bases outside the gene matches: 10. The CDR3 runs to 15 residues. Germline lookup yields CDR1 MDHEN and CDR2 SYDVKM. The CDR3 reads CASSDQRRQGETQYF. DNA for the CDR3: TGTGCCAGCAGTGACCAGCGTCGACAGGGGGAGACCCAGTACTTC. The variable domain in full, with the rest retrieved from reference TRBV28 and TRBJ2-5, is DVKVTQSSRYLVKRTGEKVFLECVQDMDHENMFWYRQDPGLGLRLIYFSYDVKMKEKGDIPEGYSVSREKKERFSLILESASTNQTSMYLCASSDQRRQGETQYFGPGTRLLVL.

V usage is TRBV3-1 (or the pseudogene TRBV3-2) and J usage is TRBJ1-3, with 7 bases lining up with TRBD1. With 5 bases clipped from V and 4 bases from J, the junction kept 14 bases outside the gene matches. Germline-derived CDR1 and CDR2 are LGHDT and YNNKEL (reference sequence). The CDR3 has 17 amino acids. This CDR3 reads CASSASHRTGAGNTIYF. In nucleotides, the CDR3 is TGTGCCAGCAGCGCCAGCCATAGAACAGGGGCCGGAAACACCATATATTTT.

The chain combines TRBV10-3 with TRBJ2-7; D is possibly TRBD2 (5 bases). The CDR3 is 15 residues long. The germline CDR1 and CDR2 sequences are ENHRY and SYGVKD. The V end was cut by 0 bases, the J end by 6 bases, with 15 bases between. Here the CDR3 reads CAISESFGVRGEQYF. In DNA form, the CDR3 reads TGTGCCATCAGTGAGTCCTTCGGGGTACGTGGCGAGCAGTACTTC.

This clone was seen a handful of times. The gene calls are TRBV5-1 and TRBJ1-1; D is undetermined. V lost 4 bases, J lost 0 bases, and 10 bases lay in between. The CDR3 runs 14 residues. Germline V gives CDR1 SGHRS, CDR2 YFSETQ. The CDR3 reads CASSASLMNTEAFF. CDR3 DNA: TGCGCCAGCAGCGCGAGCCTGATGAACACTGAAGCTTTCTTT.

V gene TRBV7-7 combines with J gene TRBJ2-7; TRBD2 is a possible D gene (5 bases). Between the trimmed V and J ends, which lost 5 bases and 6 bases, there was a span of 20 bases. This CDR3 is built from 15 residues. Germline V gene data show CDR1 as SSHAT and CDR2 as FNYEAQ (reference sequence). The CDR3, as DNA: TGTGCCAGCAGCCCCACCCGGGATGTATGGAGCGAGCAGTACTTC. Translation gives CASSPTRDVWSEQYF.

The chain carries TRBV27 and TRBJ2-3; possible D gene TRBD1, 6 bases. Trimming pared 2 bases from V and 5 bases from J, leaving 20 bases between. Germline CDR1 is MNHEY and CDR2 is SMNVEV (reference sequence). The CDR3 runs to 17 residues. CDR3 in DNA: TGTGCCAGCAGTTTAGCGGAAACAGGGTTCCCCGTAGATACGCAGTATTTT. Its protein product is CASSLAETGFPVDTQYF.

This chain joins TRBV10-2 and TRBJ1-2, with a weak D call TRBD1 (5 bases). The V end lost 2 bases, the J end lost 8 bases, and 12 bases lay between the germline ends. Germline V CDR1 and CDR2: WSHSY, SAAADI. This CDR3 has 13 amino acids. DNA for the CDR3: TGCGCCAGCAGTGAGAGGTCCGGGGGAGGCTACACCTTC. Translating it yields CASSERSGGGYTF.

The chain links TRBV28 to TRBJ1-1, with D uncertain. The CDR3 totals 15 residues. The V and J ends lost 5 bases and 3 bases respectively, with 16 bases between them. From germline, CDR1 is MDHEN and CDR2 SYDVKM. CDR3 residues: CASSPSGGWDTEAFF. CDR3 nucleotides: TGTGCCAGCAGTCCCTCGGGAGGGTGGGACACTGAAGCTTTCTTT.